The next 30 T cell receptor beta chains were all read from a single sample in a study of cytomegalovirus exposure and HLA in healthy donors. The PCR made use of 60 Vbeta and 13 Jbeta primers. Clones were read by immunoSEQ multiplex PCR, and TCRdb kept only the in-frame ones, dropping some. The table includes about 140,000 clones, 65% to 75% detected once. Sequencing used PBMCs. Receptors were obtained from a man between 60 and 70 years old in good health and CMV-seronegative.

V usage is TRBV4-1 and J usage is TRBJ2-1; D may be TRBD1 (5 bases). CDR3 length: 12 amino acids. With 4 bases removed from V and 7 bases from J, the gap between germline ends came to 8 bases. Germline CDR1 and CDR2: MGHRA and YSYEKL. CDR3 protein: CASSLQVNEQFF. In DNA form, the CDR3 reads TGCGCCAGCAGCCTACAGGTGAATGAGCAGTTCTTC.

The chain carries TRBV7-2 and TRBJ1-5, with D perhaps matching TRBD1 (5 bases). CDR3 size: 16 residues. Germline V CDR1 and CDR2: SGHTA, FQGNSA. V lost 5 bases to trimming and J lost 5 bases, with 19 bases between them. The CDR3 bases are TGTGCCAGCAGCCCCCGCGGGGCGGTGGATCATCAGCCCCAGCATTTT. It codes for CASSPRGAVDHQPQHF.

There are a few counts of this clone. The chain couples TRBV19 to TRBJ2-5; D might be TRBD2 (5 bases). This CDR3 is built from 13 residues. Germline CDR1 is LNHDA and CDR2 is SQIVND (reference sequence). Trimming shortened V by 6 bases and J by 5 bases, and 13 bases separated the two germline ends. CDR3 sequence (DNA): TGTGCCAGTAGCTTCCCGGGCGGGGAGACCCAGTACTTC. This codes for CASSFPGGETQYF.

This chain links TRBV11-2 with TRBJ2-1; weak D call: TRBD1 (5 bases). V was trimmed by 0 bases and J by 2 bases, leaving 8 bases between them. Per germline, CDR1 SGHAT and CDR2 FQNNGV. The CDR3 is made up of 15 amino acids. The CDR3, as DNA: TGTGCCAGCAGCTTAGAGTGGGGCACCTACAATGAGCAGTTCTTC. It codes for CASSLEWGTYNEQFF.

The V gene is TRBV30, the J gene TRBJ1-1, with 7 bases lining up with TRBD1. Per the germline V gene, CDR1 is GTSNPN and CDR2 is SVGIG (reference sequence). V lost 2 bases and J lost 11; bases outside the gene matches: 17. CDR3 length: 15 residues. For the CDR3, the DNA is TGTGCCTGGAGTCCGATCTCGGGACAGCCCAGGTTGGCTTTCTTT. Protein product: CAWSPISGQPRLAFF.

This rearrangement joins TRBV4-2 to TRBJ2-3; D gene uncertain. CDR3 size: 12 residues. Trimming took 5 bases from V and 8 from J, leaving 11 bases between them. CDR1 and CDR2 (germline): LGHNA, YNFKEQ. CDR3: CASSVPSGTQYF. For the CDR3, the DNA is TGTGCCAGCAGCGTGCCCTCGGGTACGCAGTATTTT.

The genes are TRBV6-5 and TRBJ2-7; 10 nucleotides agree with TRBD2. This CDR3 is 14 amino acids long. Germline values: CDR1 MNHEY, CDR2 SVGAGI. V lost 7 bases to trimming and J lost 7 bases; unmatched junction nucleotides: 10. CDR3: CASNPSGRRREQYF. As DNA, the CDR3 is TGTGCCAGCAACCCTAGCGGGAGAAGGAGGGAGCAGTACTTC.

The sample holds a few counts of this clone. V and J are TRBV19 and TRBJ2-5; D call uncertain. The CDR3 is made up of 16 amino acids. Germline CDR1 is LNHDA and CDR2 is SQIVND (reference sequence). V shed 0 bases and J shed 2 bases, with 13 bases lying between them. CDR3 nucleotides: TGTGCCAGTAGTATAGATCTGACCAGGATACAAGAGACCCAGTACTTC. Its protein product is CASSIDLTRIQETQYF.

The rearrangement uses TRBV20-1 and TRBJ1-1; TRBD1 might be the D (5 bases). The CDR3 contains 11 residues. Germline V gene sequence: CDR1 DFQATT, CDR2 SNEGSKA (reference sequence). V gave up 5 bases and J gave up 7 bases, with 11 bases separating them. In DNA, the CDR3 is TGCAGTGCTCCCGACAGACTTGAAGCTTTCTTT. Amino acids: CSAPDRLEAFF.

The gene calls are TRBV29-1 and TRBJ2-3; 8 positions agree with TRBD2. V shed 1 base, J shed 6 bases, and the junction held 15 bases outside the gene matches. The CDR3 is made up of 17 amino acids. Germline V gene data show CDR1 as SQVTM and CDR2 as ANQGSEA. CDR3 sequence reads: CSVEARLAGAIRDTQYF. The CDR3, as DNA: TGCAGCGTTGAAGCCCGGCTAGCGGGTGCCATTAGGGATACGCAGTATTTT.

In this sample, this clone turned up a few times. The gene calls are TRBV23-1 and TRBJ2-2; D perhaps matches TRBD1 (8 bases). TRBV23-1 belongs to the ORF category, with a function that is uncertain. V was trimmed by 8 bases and J by 2 bases, leaving 18 bases between them. The CDR3 has 16 amino acids. The DNA of the CDR3 is TGCGCCAGCCCCCAGGGAGGGACAGGAAACACCGGGGAGCTGTTTTTT. Translation: CASPQGGTGNTGELFF.

V gene TRBV29-1 combines with J gene TRBJ1-1; D not certain. This CDR3 is built from 10 residues. The V gene lost 7 bases and the J gene lost 5 bases, with 8 bases spanning the gap. Germline-derived CDR1 and CDR2 are SQVTM and ANQGSEA. The CDR3 loop is CSGSRTEAFF. CDR3 in DNA: TGCAGCGGGAGTAGGACTGAAGCTTTCTTT. Looking up the rest from reference TRBV29-1 and TRBJ1-1 gives the full variable domain: SAVISQKPSRDICQRGTSLTIQCQVDSQVTMMFWYRQQPGQSLTLIATANQGSEATYESGFVIDKFPISRPNLTFSTLTVSNMSPEDSSIYLCSGSRTEAFFGQGTRLTVV.

The chain links TRBV29-1 to TRBJ2-5, with D possibly TRBD2 on 5 matching bases. Judging by the DNA end, TRBJ2-7 fits better; the J call may be wrong. This CDR3 region has 12 residues. From germline, CDR1 is SQVTM and CDR2 ANQGSEA. The CDR3 region is CSVSGSSYEQYF. Written as DNA, the CDR3 is TGCAGCGTTAGCGGAAGTTCCTACGAGCAGTACTTC.

The gene calls are TRBV27 and TRBJ1-2, with 8 bases identical to TRBD1. The CDR3 length is 15 residues. Germline CDR1 and CDR2: MNHEY and SMNVEV (reference sequence). The junction had 8 bases not matched to a gene; V was cut back by 5 bases and J by 3 bases. CDR3 sequence reads: CASSPRTGMYYGYTF. Here the CDR3 DNA reads TGTGCCAGCAGTCCCCGGACAGGGATGTACTATGGCTACACCTTC.

This rearrangement joins TRBV9 to TRBJ1-1; D gene ambiguous. CDR3 length: 15 residues. Germline-derived CDR1 and CDR2 are SGDLS and YYNGEE. The V end lost 0 bases, the J end lost 1 base, and 10 bases lay between the germline ends. CDR3: CASSVATVENTEAFF. The CDR3 region has the DNA TGTGCCAGCAGCGTAGCTACAGTAGAGAACACTGAAGCTTTCTTT.

The rearrangement uses TRBV7-3 and TRBJ2-7; 9 nucleotides align to TRBD2. With 2 bases clipped from V and 7 bases from J, the junction kept 6 bases outside the gene matches. This CDR3 has 14 amino acids. CDR1 is SGHTA and CDR2 is FQGTGA in the germline V gene. CDR3 bases: TGTGCCAGCAGCTTATCAGCGGGAGGCGGTGAGCAGTACTTC. This gives the protein CASSLSAGGGEQYF.

The chain links TRBV7-9 to TRBJ2-3; possible D gene TRBD2, 7 bases. The CDR3 has 16 residues. Trimming left V 5 bases short and J 1 base short, with 16 bases between. Germline CDR1 reads SEHNR; CDR2 reads FQNEAQ (reference sequence). The CDR3 sequence is CASSPSAGAGTDTQYF. The CDR3 region has the DNA TGTGCCAGCAGCCCCTCGGCGGGGGCTGGCACAGATACGCAGTATTTT.

The V gene is TRBV5-1, the J gene TRBJ2-5; 10 nucleotides line up with TRBD1. The CDR3 runs 14 residues. With V trimmed by 4 bases and J by 5 bases, 5 bases remained unmatched. In germline, CDR1 is SGHRS, CDR2 YFSETQ. The CDR3 sequence: CASSVDRGRETQYF. The CDR3 nucleotides are TGCGCCAGCAGCGTTGACAGGGGGCGGGAGACCCAGTACTTC.

This clone was detected a few times. The rearrangement links TRBV11-1 to TRBJ2-7, with D tentatively TRBD1 (5 bases). CDR3 length: 14 residues. V was clipped by 5 bases and J by 1 base, with 12 bases between them. CDR1 and CDR2 (germline): SGHAT, FQDESV (reference sequence). In nucleotides, the CDR3 is TGTGCCAGCAGCCCCGGACAACATTCCTACGAGCAGTACTTC. This translates into CASSPGQHSYEQYF.

This clone appeared once. The rearrangement joins TRBV9 to TRBJ2-5; possibly TRBD2 for D (6 bases). V was pared by 3 bases and J by 5 bases, with 14 bases between. The CDR3 sequence is 14 residues long. The germline CDR1 and CDR2 sequences are SGDLS and YYNGEE. For the CDR3, the DNA is TGTGCCAGCAGCGCCGCGGGGCTTTTGGAGACCCAGTACTTC. This translates into CASSAAGLLETQYF.

The J gene is TRBJ1-1, the V gene TRBV6-1, with D maybe TRBD1 (5 bases). The ends were cut back, 6 bases at V and 5 bases at J, with 16 bases in the middle. The CDR3 consists of 14 residues. The germline CDR1 and CDR2 sequences are MNHNS and SASEGT. The CDR3 DNA sequence: TGTGCCAGCAGCCAAGGGCAGGGTGAGACTGAAGCTTTCTTT. This translates into CASSQGQGETEAFF.

This chain uses TRBV27 with TRBJ2-1; TRBD2 matches at 13 bases. This CDR3 has 15 residues. The junction had 4 bases not matched to a gene; V was cut back by 5 bases and J by 6 bases. The germline V gene has CDR1 MNHEY and CDR2 SMNVEV (reference sequence). In DNA form, the CDR3 reads TGTGCCAGCAGTAGCGGGACTAGCGGGACCAATGAGCAGTTCTTC. Amino acid sequence: CASSSGTSGTNEQFF.

The sample holds a few counts of this clone. CDR3 in DNA: TGTGCCAGCACCTACCCAGGCGGGAATTCACCCCTCCACTTT. It yields the protein CASTYPGGNSPLHF. The chain joins TRBV28 to TRBJ1-6, with D hard to call. The V end lost 7 bases, the J end lost 7 bases, and 14 bases lay between the germline ends. This CDR3 is built from 14 residues. Germline-derived CDR1 and CDR2 are MDHEN and SYDVKM.

J is TRBJ2-3 and V is TRBV5-1; the D gene is possibly TRBD1 (6 bases). The V end was cut by 6 bases, the J end by 0 bases, with 11 bases between. This CDR3 is 14 amino acids long. Germline V CDR1 and CDR2: SGHRS, YFSETQ. CDR3 DNA sequence: TGCGCCAGCACTGACAGGACTAGCACAGATACGCAGTATTTT. Its protein is CASTDRTSTDTQYF.

The CDR3 nucleotides read TGTGCCAGCAGCTTAAGGATCAGCGGGAGTTACGAGCAGTACTTC. Amino acids: CASSLRISGSYEQYF. V gene TRBV7-3 combines with J gene TRBJ2-7, with TRBD2 matching over 8 bases. Germline CDR1 and CDR2: SGHTA and FQGTGA. Germline trimming cut 1 base from V and 4 bases from J; bases unmatched to any gene: 6. The length of the CDR3 is 15 residues.

This clone has more than one count but fewer than ten. The chain is built from TRBV5-1 and TRBJ2-1, with D tentatively TRBD2 (6 bases). The ends were cut back, 4 bases at V and 6 bases at J, with 14 bases in the middle. Germline V lookup: CDR1 SGHRS, CDR2 YFSETQ. The CDR3 covers 14 residues. CDR3 amino acids: CASSTGVEGNEQFF. The CDR3 DNA reads as TGCGCCAGCAGCACGGGGGTAGAGGGCAATGAGCAGTTCTTC.

J is TRBJ2-1 and V is TRBV7-3, with TRBD2 identical over 8 bases. The CDR3 loop spans 14 amino acids. CDR1 and CDR2 (germline): SGHTA, FQGTGA. The junction had 4 bases not matched to a gene; V was cut back by 4 bases and J by 5 bases. CDR3 coding DNA: TGTGCCAGCAGCTCGGGAGGGCCTAACAATGAGCAGTTCTTC. Translating gives CASSSGGPNNEQFF.

The genes are TRBV2 and TRBJ1-1, with D hard to call. Germline CDR1 and CDR2: SNHLY and FYNNEI. Trimming removed 4 bases at V and 0 bases at J, with 9 bases between. The CDR3 length is 14 residues. For the CDR3, the DNA is TGTGCCAGCAGTGTTATGGAGGTGAACACTGAAGCTTTCTTT. This translates into CASSVMEVNTEAFF.

This chain joins TRBV28 and TRBJ2-7, with D possibly TRBD1 on 6 matching bases. The V end was cut by 5 bases, the J end by 0 bases, with 14 bases between. Germline values: CDR1 MDHEN, CDR2 SYDVKM. CDR3 length: 15 amino acids. CDR3 nucleotide sequence: TGTGCCAGCAGTGATTACAGGGAAAGCTCCTACGAGCAGTACTTC. Its protein is CASSDYRESSYEQYF. The whole variable domain, filled in from reference TRBV28 and TRBJ2-7, reads DVKVTQSSRYLVKRTGEKVFLECVQDMDHENMFWYRQDPGLGLRLIYFSYDVKMKEKGDIPEGYSVSREKKERFSLILESASTNQTSMYLCASSDYRESSYEQYFGPGTRLTVT.

The V call is TRBV14, the J call TRBJ1-4; unclear D gene. Trimming took 1 base from V and 7 from J, leaving 13 bases between them. The length of the CDR3 is 15 residues. Germline V CDR1 and CDR2: SGHDN, FVKESK. CDR3 amino acids: CASSQATGKGEKLFF. The CDR3 nucleotides are TGTGCCAGCAGCCAAGCGACGGGAAAGGGTGAAAAACTGTTTTTT.